The entry below gives a single TCR beta chain sequence along with its context. Per the germline V gene, CDR1 is KGHSH and CDR2 is LQKENI. The CDR3 has 15 residues. The sample is drawn from a study of monozygotic twins with inflammatory bowel disease. TCRdb reworked the 5' RACE reads into one entry per CDR3 protein, no DNA. The sample includes 110,000 to 150,000 distinct CDR3 sequences. The sequenced sample was blood. J is TRBJ2-1 and V is TRBV18; TCRdb's D call of TRBD1 is untestable without DNA. The origin of this receptor is a human donor with ulcerative colitis or Crohn's disease, or a healthy co-twin of an affected twin (not recorded which). This CDR3 reads CASSPHGGSDNEQFF. Using reference TRBV18 and TRBJ2-1 for the parts outside the CDR3, the full variable domain is NAGVMQNPRHLVRRRGQEARLRCSPMKGHSHVYWYRQLPEEGLKFMVYLQKENIIDESGMPKERFSAEFPKEGPSILRIQQVVRGDSAAYFCASSPHGGSDNEQFFGPGTRLTVL.